The rows below give T cell receptor beta chains drawn from one sample of a study of regulatory T cells in long-lasting Graves disease. TCRdb passed the multiplex PCR reads through MiXCR, listing each CDR3 protein once. The sample consists of approximately 480,000 distinct CDR3 sequences, roughly 15% of them appearing once. These data also featured in a second study, about T cells in Graves' hyperthyroidism and ophthalmopathy.

Here the sequenced sample was peripheral blood mononuclear cells (PBMCs), taken at new diagnosis, from a patient treated with antithyroid drugs. The receptors were gathered from a man aged 35 to 55 with Graves disease. The CDR3 runs from the conserved cysteine through the conserved F or W. The D gene is left open where the match is weak. Rows give clone size only sometimes, using once, few, many, or a class for an expanded clone.

few	TRBV20-1	TRBJ2-5	TRBD2	CSAIGPAGGPETQYF	TGCAGTGCTATCGGACCAGCGGGAGGGCCAGAGACCCAGTACTTC
few	TRBV27	TRBJ1-5	NA	CASSLVGTSNQPQHF	TGTGCCAGCAGTTTGGTTGGCACCTCAAATCAGCCCCAGCATTTT
many	TRBV11-1	TRBJ2-1	TRBD2	CASSLSGRANEQFF	TGTGCCAGCAGCTTGAGCGGGAGGGCCAATGAGCAGTTCTTC
NA	TRBV25-1	TRBJ1-2	NA	CASSEFPDYGYTF	TGTGCCAGCAGTGAATTTCCGGACTATGGCTACACCTTC
few	TRBV24-1	TRBJ1-5	TRBD1	CATSDPGQGSNQPQHF	TGTGCCACCAGTGACCCCGGACAGGGGAGCAATCAGCCCCAGCATTTT
many	TRBV2	TRBJ2-2	NA	CASSGGPGQNTGELFF	TGTGCCAGCAGTGGGGGCCCGGGACAAAACACCGGGGAGCTGTTTTTT
many	TRBV9	TRBJ1-4	NA	CASSVGLGSEKLFF	TGTGCCAGCAGCGTAGGGCTGGGAAGTGAAAAACTGTTTTTT
many	TRBV6-2/TRBV6-3	TRBJ2-7	TRBD2	CASRVSGSDFEQYF	TGTGCCAGCAGGGTTAGCGGGAGCGATTTCGAGCAGTACTTC
many	TRBV2	TRBJ2-5	NA	CASSEVGQETQYF	TGTGCCAGCAGTGAAGTCGGCCAAGAGACCCAGTACTTC
NA	TRBV6-1	TRBJ2-4	NA	CASSELAHLFAIQYF	TGTGCCAGCAGTGAACTAGCACACCTCTTCGCCATTCAGTACTTC
NA	TRBV19	TRBJ2-1	TRBD2	CATRTSGSSYNEQFF	TGTGCCACTAGGACTAGCGGGAGTTCCTACAATGAGCAGTTCTTC
NA	TRBV12-3/TRBV12-4	TRBJ1-2	NA	CASSLRPGSGYTF	TGTGCCAGCAGTCTCAGACCGGGTAGTGGCTACACCTTC
many	TRBV3-1	TRBJ2-7	NA	CASSQVYGGPYEQYF	TGTGCCAGCAGCCAAGTGTACGGGGGTCCCTACGAGCAGTACTTC
NA	TRBV4-1	TRBJ2-2	NA	CASSHWDRFRETNTGELFF	TGCGCCAGCAGCCACTGGGATCGGTTCAGAGAAACGAACACCGGGGAGCTGTTTTTT
many	TRBV2	TRBJ2-5	NA	CASSERQIETQYF	TGTGCCAGCAGTGAAAGACAGATAGAGACCCAGTACTTC
few	TRBV6-1	TRBJ2-1	TRBD2	CASSLVAGGPGEQFF	TGTGCCAGCAGTCTCGTAGCGGGAGGGCCAGGTGAGCAGTTCTTC